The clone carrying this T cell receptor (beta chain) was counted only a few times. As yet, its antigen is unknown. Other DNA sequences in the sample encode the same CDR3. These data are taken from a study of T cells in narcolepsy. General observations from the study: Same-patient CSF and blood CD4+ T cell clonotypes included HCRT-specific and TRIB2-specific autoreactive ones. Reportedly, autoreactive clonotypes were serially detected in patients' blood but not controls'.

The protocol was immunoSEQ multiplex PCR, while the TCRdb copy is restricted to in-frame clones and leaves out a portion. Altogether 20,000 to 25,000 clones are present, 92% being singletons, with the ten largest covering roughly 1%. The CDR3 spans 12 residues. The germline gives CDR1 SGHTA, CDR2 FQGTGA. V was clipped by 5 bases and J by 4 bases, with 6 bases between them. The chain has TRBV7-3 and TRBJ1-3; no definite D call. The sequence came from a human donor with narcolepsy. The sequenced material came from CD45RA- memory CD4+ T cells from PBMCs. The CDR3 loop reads CASSPGGNTIYF. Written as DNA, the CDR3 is TGTGCCAGCAGCCCGGGAGGAAACACCATATATTTT.